One and the same sample provided the 13 T cell receptor beta chains below, sequenced in a study of blood T cell repertoires in COVID-19. Only in-frame clones appear in the TCRdb table, and some are missing; sequencing was by immunoSEQ multiplex PCR. Counted here are approximately 240,000 clones, about 80% occurring once; the ten biggest clones make up roughly 3%. The sample consisted of peripheral blood. The receptors originated from a woman younger than 45 who had recovered from COVID-19.

V and J are TRBV10-3 and TRBJ1-2; the D gene is possibly TRBD1 (6 bases). Germline CDR1 and CDR2: ENHRY and SYGVKD. The CDR3 runs 13 residues. V lost 3 bases to trimming and J lost 8 bases, with 13 bases between them. CDR3 loop: CAISEVQGQGYTF. For the CDR3, the DNA is TGTGCCATCAGTGAAGTACAGGGACAAGGCTACACCTTC.

The J gene is TRBJ2-1, the V gene TRBV28, with 13 bases matching TRBD2. CDR1 and CDR2 (germline): MDHEN, SYDVKM. This CDR3 spans 18 amino acids. The trim removed 5 bases at V and 4 bases at J, leaving 11 bases unmatched. The CDR3: CASSPRTSGSRVYNEQFF. CDR3 nucleotide sequence: TGTGCCAGCAGTCCGAGGACTAGCGGGAGTAGGGTGTACAATGAGCAGTTCTTC.

V and J are TRBV5-1 and TRBJ2-3, with D unresolved. The length of the CDR3 is 17 residues. CDR1 is SGHRS and CDR2 is YFSETQ in the germline V gene. Deletions cut 0 bases from V and 2 bases from J, with 16 bases between. Written as DNA, the CDR3 is TGCGCCAGCAGCTTGGCATTGAGGCTGCTGTCCACAGATACGCAGTATTTT. Protein sequence: CASSLALRLLSTDTQYF.

This chain links TRBV14 with TRBJ2-1; D remains ambiguous. Germline CDR1 SGHDN, CDR2 FVKESK. Trimming removed 4 bases at V and 1 base at J, with 17 bases between. The CDR3 contains 17 residues. CDR3 sequence (DNA): TGTGCCAGCAGCCCCCCCCACGGGTACTCGTCCTACAATGAGCAGTTCTTC. Translating it yields CASSPPHGYSSYNEQFF.

V usage is TRBV2 and J usage is TRBJ2-2, with a possible D match to TRBD2 (6 bases). Germline V gene data show CDR1 as SNHLY and CDR2 as FYNNEI. The CDR3 runs to 14 residues. V was clipped by 5 bases and J by 5 bases, with 12 bases between them. CDR3 DNA: TGTGCCAGCAGTCGCGCGGGGCGAACCGGGGAGCTGTTTTTT. This translates into CASSRAGRTGELFF.

This clone was counted once. The V and J genes are TRBV10-3 and TRBJ2-1; TRBD1 matches 10 bases. The CDR3 runs 15 residues. CDR1 ENHRY and CDR2 SYGVKD come from the germline V gene. With V trimmed by 8 bases and J by 7 bases, 11 bases remained unmatched. CDR3 DNA sequence: TGTGCCATCGGTTGGGACAGGGGAAAATCAAATGAGCAGTTCTTC. Encoded protein: CAIGWDRGKSNEQFF.

This clone appeared once. The same CDR3 arises from other DNA sequences in this sample as well. V is TRBV27 and J is TRBJ1-5, with 7 nucleotides matching TRBD1. J was trimmed by 2 bases and V by 2 bases; bases with no gene match: 0. The length of the CDR3 is 14 residues. Germline CDR1 MNHEY, CDR2 SMNVEV (reference sequence). CDR3 in amino acids: CASSLGQGNQPQHF. Written as DNA, the CDR3 is TGTGCCAGCAGTTTAGGACAGGGCAATCAGCCCCAGCATTTT.

The CDR3 nucleotides read TGTGCCTGGGGGACTACTGAACAGTTCTTC. Encoded protein: CAWGTTEQFF. The chain employs TRBV30 and TRBJ2-1, with 7 positions matching TRBD2. CDR3 length: 10 amino acids. Germline-derived CDR1 and CDR2 are GTSNPN and SVGIG (reference sequence). V was pared by 5 bases and J by 13 bases, with 5 bases of the junction left unmatched.

The CDR3 spells CASSGTGIREEQYF. DNA of the CDR3: TGCGCCAGCAGTGGGACAGGGATTCGAGAAGAGCAGTACTTC. The chain links TRBV10-2 to TRBJ2-7; 8 bases line up with TRBD1. CDR1 WSHSY and CDR2 SAAADI come from the germline V gene. Trimming removed 4 bases from V and 7 bases from J; junction bases left unmatched: 9. The CDR3 totals 14 residues.

The V call is TRBV3-1 (or the pseudogene TRBV3-2), the J call TRBJ2-5; no reliable D call. The CDR3 is 12 amino acids. Trimming left V 4 bases short and J 4 bases short, with 7 bases between. Germline V gene data show CDR1 as LGHDT and CDR2 as YNNKEL (reference sequence). The CDR3 coding sequence is TGTGCCAGCAGCCTTAGCCGAGAGACCCAGTACTTC. The encoded protein is CASSLSRETQYF.

This chain links TRBV9 with TRBJ1-1; D gene uncertain. Germline loops: CDR1 SGDLS, CDR2 YYNGEE. Trimming left V 3 bases short and J 4 bases short, with 4 bases between. The CDR3 runs 11 residues. DNA of the CDR3: TGTGCCAGCAGCGCCGGCACTGAAGCTTTCTTT. Protein: CASSAGTEAFF.

The genes are TRBV6-5 and TRBJ2-1; D gene uncertain. V was cut by 0 bases and J by 0 bases, with 6 bases left in between. CDR3 size: 15 residues. CDR1 is MNHEY and CDR2 is SVGAGI in the germline V gene. The CDR3 reads CASSYSESSYNEQFF. The CDR3 nucleotides read TGTGCCAGCAGTTACTCGGAGAGCTCCTACAATGAGCAGTTCTTC.

The gene calls are TRBV4-1 and TRBJ2-3; a weak D match, TRBD2 (6 bases). The CDR3 spans 14 residues. Germline V gene sequence: CDR1 MGHRA, CDR2 YSYEKL. Trimming pared 3 bases from V and 12 bases from J, leaving 19 bases between. The CDR3, as DNA: TGCGCCAGCAGCCAGGAGATCGGGACTCTCTACCAGTATTTT. Its protein product is CASSQEIGTLYQYF.